This T cell receptor (beta chain) was identified in a study of vaccination effects on CD4 cells after COVID-19. Whole-study context: The median interval between the second dose and post-vaccine sampling was 72 days.

Clones were read by immunoSEQ multiplex PCR, and TCRdb kept only the in-frame ones, dropping some. Of approximately 30,000 clones in the sample, more than 60% are singletons; the top ten hold 9.5% to 13%. Antigen-specific CD4+ T cells were expanded with viral peptide pools in the ViraFEST assay before sequencing. At the end of more than 8 days of culture, CD4+ T cells were isolated. Participants were given two doses of BNT162b2 or mRNA-1273 vaccine. Vaccine recipients, nucleocapsid antibody negative, had no prior SARS-CoV-2 infection. Each culture well received a few million PBMC. These cells were then cultured in IMDM with 8.5 to 10 IU/ml IL-2 and roughly 10 ug/ml peptides. About this clone: Antigen: not known.

This specimen was CD4+ T cells from PBMCs cultured with HCoV-NL63 spike peptides, taken after COVID-19 vaccination. The clonotype was recovered from a human donor who received a COVID-19 vaccine.

This CDR3 reads CASSLETSGRSLGQFF. The CDR3 DNA reads as TGTGCCAGCAGCTTGGAAACTAGCGGGAGGTCTTTGGGGCAGTTCTTC. The chain is built from TRBV5-4 and TRBJ2-1; 12 bases align to TRBD2. This CDR3 contains 16 residues. Germline V gene data show CDR1 as SGHNT and CDR2 as YYREEE (reference sequence). Trimming took 0 bases from V and 12 from J; bases not matched to a gene: 10.